The rows below give T cell receptor beta chains drawn from one sample of a study of blood T cell repertoires in COVID-19. Here immunoSEQ multiplex PCR was the method, and the copy in TCRdb shows in-frame clones only, minus some. The table shows about 120,000 clones, with roughly 85% occurring only once. Sequences were obtained from peripheral blood. The source is a human donor in a cohort sampled during active COVID-19. Each CDR3 is given with its conserved first and last residue. D genes are given only for firm matches. The size of a clone is reported for some rows only, either as once, few or many, or as a class for expanded clones.

J: TRBJ1-5; D: .; size: .; V: TRBV4-1; DNA: TGCGCCAGCAGCCAAGACGGAGACAGCTATCAGCCCCAGCATTTT; CDR3: CASSQDGDSYQPQHF
J: TRBJ2-5; D: .; size: .; V: TRBV13; DNA: TGTGCCAGCAGCATTAAAGCGGCTCAAGAGACCCAGTACTTC; CDR3: CASSIKAAQETQYF
J: TRBJ2-5; D: TRBD2; size: .; V: TRBV4-3; DNA: TGCGCCAGCAGCCCCCACAGCGGGGGAATCCAAGAGACCCAGTACTTC; CDR3: CASSPHSGGIQETQYF
J: TRBJ2-7; D: .; size: .; V: TRBV12-5; DNA: TGTGCTAGTGGTACCACACCGACCTACGAGCAGTACTTC; CDR3: CASGTTPTYEQYF
J: TRBJ2-5; D: .; size: .; V: TRBV25-1; DNA: TGTGCCAGCAGTGAATATGCGGAGACCCAGTACTTC; CDR3: CASSEYAETQYF
J: TRBJ1-1; D: .; size: .; V: TRBV10-3; DNA: TGTGCCATCAATAAACGTGGAGGGAACACTGAAGCTTTCTTT; CDR3: CAINKRGGNTEAFF
J: TRBJ2-2; D: TRBD1; size: .; V: TRBV5-4; DNA: TGTGCCAGCAGCTTGCCGAGACAGGGAATCCCCGGGGAGCTGTTTTTT; CDR3: CASSLPRQGIPGELFF
J: TRBJ2-4; D: TRBD1; size: .; V: TRBV19; DNA: TGTGCCAGCAAGGGACAGGGGGCAGAGTTGGGGAACATTCAGTACTTC; CDR3: CASKGQGAELGNIQYF
J: TRBJ2-1; D: .; size: few; V: TRBV28; DNA: TGTGCCAGCGGAAGGAGGACAGCTTCCTACAATGAGCAGTTCTTC; CDR3: CASGRRTASYNEQFF
J: TRBJ1-6; D: .; size: .; V: TRBV9; DNA: TGTGCCAGCAGCGCTCTCGGCGACAGCCTTAATTCACCCCTCCACTTT; CDR3: CASSALGDSLNSPLHF
J: TRBJ2-2; D: .; size: .; V: TRBV19; DNA: TGTGCCAGTAGTATGTCAAGACAGGGACTCACCGGGGAGCTGTTTTTT; CDR3: CASSMSRQGLTGELFF
J: TRBJ1-2; D: .; size: .; V: TRBV6-2/TRBV6-3; DNA: TGTGCCAGCAGTACACCTAACAGGGACCGCGGCTACACCTTC; CDR3: CASSTPNRDRGYTF
J: TRBJ2-3; D: .; size: .; V: TRBV7-2; DNA: TGTGCCAGCAGCACCTCGGCCCTAGCGCCAGATACGCAGTATTTT; CDR3: CASSTSALAPDTQYF
J: TRBJ2-1; D: TRBD2; size: .; V: TRBV9; DNA: TGTGCCAGCAGCGTGGGACTAGCGGGGATTGAGCAGTTCTTC; CDR3: CASSVGLAGIEQFF
J: TRBJ1-4; D: .; size: .; V: TRBV28; DNA: TGTGCCAGCAGTGGACCACAGGCCGGTCTGTTTTTT; CDR3: CASSGPQAGLFF
J: TRBJ2-3; D: .; size: .; V: TRBV11-2; DNA: TGTGCCAGCAGCCGGGACACAGATACGCAGTATTTT; CDR3: CASSRDTDTQYF
J: TRBJ1-4; D: TRBD1; size: .; V: TRBV4-3; DNA: TGCGCCAGCAGCCAAGATCATACAGGGGGAAATGAAAAACTGTTTTTT; CDR3: CASSQDHTGGNEKLFF
J: TRBJ2-2; D: .; size: .; V: TRBV3-1/TRBV3-2; DNA: TGTGCCAGCAGCCCCCCGACAGGGAACACCGGGGAGCTGTTTTTT; CDR3: CASSPPTGNTGELFF
J: TRBJ2-1; D: TRBD2; size: .; V: TRBV7-9; DNA: TGTGCCAGCAGCTTACTAGCGGGGGGGCCCAATGAGCAGTTCTTC; CDR3: CASSLLAGGPNEQFF
J: TRBJ2-2; D: .; size: .; V: TRBV7-9; DNA: TGTGCCAGCAGCCCAGGGCCCGGGGAGCTGTTTTTT; CDR3: CASSPGPGELFF
J: TRBJ1-2; D: .; size: few; V: TRBV11-2; DNA: TGTGCCAGCAGCTTTGGGCAGGCACTTTATGGCTACACCTTC; CDR3: CASSFGQALYGYTF
J: TRBJ2-7; D: TRBD2; size: .; V: TRBV28; DNA: TGTGCCAGCAGTCCGGGACTAGCGGGCCTCGAGCAGTACTTC; CDR3: CASSPGLAGLEQYF
J: TRBJ2-1; D: .; size: .; V: TRBV6-5; DNA: TGTGCCAGCACCCTAGGAGCCTTGGGGGGCAATGAGCAGTTCTTC; CDR3: CASTLGALGGNEQFF
J: TRBJ1-5; D: .; size: .; V: TRBV27; DNA: TGTGCCAGCAGTTTCCTGCCTAACTATCAGCCCCAGCATTTT; CDR3: CASSFLPNYQPQHF
J: TRBJ1-5; D: .; size: .; V: TRBV11-2; DNA: TGTGCCAGCAGCTTAGGGCCCTCTCGCAATCAGCCCCAGCATTTT; CDR3: CASSLGPSRNQPQHF
J: TRBJ2-1; D: .; size: .; V: TRBV7-2; DNA: TGTGCCAGCAGCTCCCGATCGCAAGGAGGGATCTACAATGAGCAGTTCTTC; CDR3: CASSSRSQGGIYNEQFF
J: TRBJ2-7; D: .; size: .; V: TRBV18; DNA: TGTGCCAGCTCACCATCCGAGACCTACGAGCAGTACTTC; CDR3: CASSPSETYEQYF
J: TRBJ2-7; D: .; size: .; V: TRBV4-3; DNA: TGCGCCAGCAGCCAAGATCAGGCCAGATCGGGAGCAACCTACGAGCAGTACTTC; CDR3: CASSQDQARSGATYEQYF
J: TRBJ2-7; D: TRBD1; size: few; V: TRBV12-3/TRBV12-4; DNA: TGTGCCAGCAGCAAGGGACAGCTCTACGAGCAGTACTTC; CDR3: CASSKGQLYEQYF
J: TRBJ2-7; D: .; size: .; V: TRBV5-1; DNA: TGCGCCAGCAGCTTGGATGAGGGATACTCCTACGAGCAGTACTTC; CDR3: CASSLDEGYSYEQYF
J: TRBJ2-1; D: .; size: once; V: TRBV12-3/TRBV12-4; DNA: TGTGCCAGCAGTTTGGGGCAGGCCAATGAGCAGTTCTTC; CDR3: CASSLGQANEQFF
J: TRBJ2-7; D: .; size: .; V: TRBV2; DNA: TGTGCCAGCAGGGGGACACAATTATACGAGCAGTACTTC; CDR3: CASRGTQLYEQYF
J: TRBJ2-7; D: TRBD1; size: .; V: TRBV7-2; DNA: TGTGCCAGCAGCGGAAAGGGGGCAACCTACGAGCAGTACTTC; CDR3: CASSGKGATYEQYF
J: TRBJ1-1; D: .; size: .; V: TRBV14; DNA: TGTGCCAGCAGCCGACTGGCCCCCACCGAAGCTTTCTTT; CDR3: CASSRLAPTEAFF
J: TRBJ2-7; D: .; size: .; V: TRBV12-3/TRBV12-4; DNA: TGTGCCAGTCAGGGCCCGTATACCGGGCAGTACTTC; CDR3: CASQGPYTGQYF
J: TRBJ2-3; D: .; size: .; V: TRBV30; DNA: TGTGCCTGGCTTCGGGACTTCACAGATACGCAGTATTTT; CDR3: CAWLRDFTDTQYF
J: TRBJ2-1; D: TRBD2; size: .; V: TRBV5-1; DNA: TGCGCCAGCAGCCTAACTAGCGGGGGGCCCCATGAGCAGTTCTTC; CDR3: CASSLTSGGPHEQFF
J: TRBJ2-7; D: TRBD2; size: .; V: TRBV7-2; DNA: TGTGCCAGCAGCCCCCTGGGACTAGCGGGGGGGCGCGACGAGCAGTACTTC; CDR3: CASSPLGLAGGRDEQYF
J: TRBJ1-3; D: .; size: .; V: TRBV7-9; DNA: TGTGCCAGCAGCCCCGACAGTCTCTCTGGAAACACCATATATTTT; CDR3: CASSPDSLSGNTIYF
J: TRBJ1-5; D: TRBD1; size: .; V: TRBV7-2; DNA: TGTGCCAGCAGCTTAGACGACAGGGGGTATCAGCCCCAGCATTTT; CDR3: CASSLDDRGYQPQHF
J: TRBJ1-3; D: TRBD1; size: .; V: TRBV2; DNA: TGTGCCAGGCAGGGGGCACTATCTGGAAACACCATATATTTT; CDR3: CARQGALSGNTIYF
J: TRBJ1-5; D: TRBD1; size: few; V: TRBV28; DNA: TGTGCCAGCAGTACGGGGACAGGGGGCTTAGTTCAGCCCCAGCATTTT; CDR3: CASSTGTGGLVQPQHF
J: TRBJ2-7; D: TRBD1; size: .; V: TRBV15; DNA: TGTGCCACCAGCCCAGCACCCGGGACAGGGGCTCTGGACGAGCAGTACTTC; CDR3: CATSPAPGTGALDEQYF
J: TRBJ1-6; D: .; size: .; V: TRBV5-4; DNA: TGTGCCAGCAGCCGGAGGACTAATTCACCCCTCCACTTT; CDR3: CASSRRTNSPLHF
J: TRBJ1-4; D: TRBD1; size: .; V: TRBV20-1; DNA: TGCAGTGCTAGTCTGGGACAGGGGGAAAAACTGTTTTTT; CDR3: CSASLGQGEKLFF
J: TRBJ2-7; D: TRBD1; size: .; V: TRBV5-1; DNA: TGCGCCAGCAGCTTTGGGACAGGACCCTACGAGCAGTACTTC; CDR3: CASSFGTGPYEQYF
J: TRBJ2-7; D: .; size: few; V: TRBV9; DNA: TGTGCCAGCAGCGTAGGTGGGTTTTCGGGCGAGCAGTACTTC; CDR3: CASSVGGFSGEQYF
J: TRBJ1-1; D: .; size: .; V: TRBV4-3; DNA: TGCGCCAGCAGCCAAGAGCCAGGGGAGTGGACCACTGAAGCTTTCTTT; CDR3: CASSQEPGEWTTEAFF
J: TRBJ2-5; D: .; size: once; V: TRBV29-1; DNA: TGCAGCGTTGGTCTCGGCCAAGAGACCCAGTACTTC; CDR3: CSVGLGQETQYF
J: TRBJ1-5; D: .; size: .; V: TRBV6-5; DNA: TGTGCCAGCAATCATGGGGACAACGATCAGCCCCAGCATTTT; CDR3: CASNHGDNDQPQHF
J: TRBJ2-7; D: .; size: .; V: TRBV5-5; DNA: TGTGCCAGCAGCTTGGATAGCCCTTTTTGGTACTTC; CDR3: CASSLDSPFWYF
J: TRBJ2-1; D: .; size: .; V: TRBV11-1; DNA: TGTGCCAGCAGCAAACAGGGTTCCAATGAGCAGTTCTTC; CDR3: CASSKQGSNEQFF
J: TRBJ1-5; D: .; size: .; V: TRBV5-1; DNA: TGCGCCAGCAGCCTGTCCCAGGGTAATAGCAATCAGCCCCAGCATTTT; CDR3: CASSLSQGNSNQPQHF